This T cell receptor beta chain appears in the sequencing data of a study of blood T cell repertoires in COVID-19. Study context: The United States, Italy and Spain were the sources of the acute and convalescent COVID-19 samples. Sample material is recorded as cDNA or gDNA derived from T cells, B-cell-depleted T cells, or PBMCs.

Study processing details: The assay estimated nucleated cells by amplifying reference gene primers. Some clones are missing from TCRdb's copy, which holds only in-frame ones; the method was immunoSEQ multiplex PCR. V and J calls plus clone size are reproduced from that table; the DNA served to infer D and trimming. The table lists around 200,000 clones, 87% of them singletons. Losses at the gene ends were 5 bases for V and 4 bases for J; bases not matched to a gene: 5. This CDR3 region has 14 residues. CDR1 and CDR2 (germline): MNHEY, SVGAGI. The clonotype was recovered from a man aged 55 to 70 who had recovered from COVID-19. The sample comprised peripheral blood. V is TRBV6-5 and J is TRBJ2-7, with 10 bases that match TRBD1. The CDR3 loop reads CASSRQGASYEQYF. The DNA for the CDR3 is TGTGCCAGCAGTCGACAGGGGGCTTCATACGAGCAGTACTTC.